The rows below give T cell receptor beta chains drawn from one sample of a study of T cell responses to AZD1222 COVID-19 vaccine. The method was immunoSEQ multiplex PCR; TCRdb's version includes in-frame clones alone and lacks a portion of them. The table lists about 73,000 clones, roughly 89% of them singletons, with approximately 9.3% in the top ten. The sample was peripheral blood, taken 28 days after the second AZD1222 dose. These receptors were obtained from an adult who received the AZD1222 COVID-19 vaccine. Both conserved end residues are part of each CDR3. The order of the fields is D gene, clone size, V gene, J gene, CDR3 protein, CDR3 DNA. The D gene is left open where the match is weak. Part of the rows lack a size; the others show once, few, many or a class for expanded clones.

.,.,TRBV27,TRBJ2-3,CASSPEAGTTDTQYF,TGTGCCAGCAGTCCAGAAGCGGGCACCACAGATACGCAGTATTTT
TRBD1,.,TRBV5-4,TRBJ2-7,CASSLEGLGGHEQYF,TGTGCCAGCAGCTTGGAGGGTCTAGGGGGCCACGAGCAGTACTTC
.,.,TRBV27,TRBJ1-1,CASSLFDSNTEAFF,TGTGCCAGCAGTCTCTTTGACAGCAACACTGAAGCTTTCTTT
.,.,TRBV4-3,TRBJ1-6,CASSQGGTYNSPLHF,TGCGCCAGCAGCCAAGGAGGGACCTATAATTCACCCCTCCACTTT
.,few,TRBV5-1,TRBJ2-2,CASSLEGGVPGELFF,TGCGCCAGCAGCTTGGAGGGGGGCGTCCCCGGGGAGCTGTTTTTT
TRBD1,.,TRBV19,TRBJ2-1,CATRDHPGQGSYNEQFF,TGTGCCACTCGAGACCACCCGGGACAGGGGTCCTACAATGAGCAGTTCTTC
TRBD1,.,TRBV7-2,TRBJ2-1,CASRRPGTGTNEQFF,TGTGCCAGCAGACGTCCCGGGACAGGGACCAATGAGCAGTTCTTC
TRBD1,once,TRBV6-6,TRBJ2-1,CASSWGQGAYNEQFF,TGTGCCAGCAGTTGGGGACAGGGTGCCTACAATGAGCAGTTCTTC
.,.,TRBV6-7,TRBJ2-3,CASRATGTDTQYF,TGTGCCAGCAGGGCGACAGGCACAGATACGCAGTATTTT
TRBD1,.,TRBV19,TRBJ2-1,CASSMGRGRDNEQFF,TGTGCCAGTAGTATGGGCAGGGGGCGCGACAATGAGCAGTTCTTC